The clone carrying this TCR beta chain was found many times. No antigen is known for it. The read finishes 3 residues shy of the CDR3 end, and the germline J gene is used to complete it. This sample was taken from a study of T cell clonality in common variable immunodeficiency. Study-wide results and limits: CVID subjects showed higher TCRbeta clonality than healthy controls. T cell subpopulation sequencing would be needed to explain CVID clonality. Patient heterogeneity in the CVID cohort limited correlations between repertoire features and clinical complications.

The CDR3 runs to 13 residues. CDR1 and CDR2 (germline): MNHEY, SVGEGT. Between the trimmed V and J ends, which lost 10 bases and 0 bases, there was a span of 12 bases. Both groups were predominantly of Caucasian heritage. Data came from immunoSEQ multiplex PCR; TCRdb stores just in-frame clones and leaves some out. Sampling found around 81,000 clones, none seen once. The sequence derives from a person between 18 and 70 years old in good health. The sequenced material came from peripheral blood mononuclear cells. This chain joins TRBV6-2 or TRBV6-3 and TRBJ1-2; a possible D gene is TRBD1 (5 bases). The CDR3 protein is CAINGGPNYGYTF. The DNA read from the CDR3 is TGTGCCATCAACGGGGGACCTAACTATGGC.